This T cell receptor beta chain was identified in a study of T cell changes during pregnancy in multiple sclerosis. Trimming shortened V by 0 bases and J by 0 bases, and 6 bases separated the two germline ends. The CDR3 is 16 amino acids. Germline CDR1 is MNHEY and CDR2 is SVGAGI. The repertoire was sequenced with immunoSEQ multiplex PCR; TCRdb's copy has only in-frame clones and lacks some. Of some 69,000 clones in the sample, roughly 87% were seen once. The V gene is TRBV6-5, the J gene TRBJ2-6; weak D call: TRBD2 (5 bases). This specimen was peripheral blood, taken in the second trimester of pregnancy. The receptor comes from a female donor in good health, enrolled as a control in a pregnancy study. DNA of the CDR3: TGTGCCAGCAGTTACTCGGCGGGCTCTGGGGCCAACGTCCTGACTTTC. Residues: CASSYSAGSGANVLTF.